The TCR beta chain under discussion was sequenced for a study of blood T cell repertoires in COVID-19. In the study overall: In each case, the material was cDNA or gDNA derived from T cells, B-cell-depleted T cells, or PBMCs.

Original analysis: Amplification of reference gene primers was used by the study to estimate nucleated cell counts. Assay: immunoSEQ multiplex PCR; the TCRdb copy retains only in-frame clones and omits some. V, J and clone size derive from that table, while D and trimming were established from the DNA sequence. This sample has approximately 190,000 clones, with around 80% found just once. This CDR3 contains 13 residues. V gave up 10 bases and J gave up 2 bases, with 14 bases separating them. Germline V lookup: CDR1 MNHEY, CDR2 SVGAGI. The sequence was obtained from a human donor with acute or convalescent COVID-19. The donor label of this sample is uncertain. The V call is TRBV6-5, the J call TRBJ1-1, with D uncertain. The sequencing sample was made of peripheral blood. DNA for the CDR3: TGTGCCAACTCGTATAATCATAACACTGAAGCTTTCTTT. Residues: CANSYNHNTEAFF.